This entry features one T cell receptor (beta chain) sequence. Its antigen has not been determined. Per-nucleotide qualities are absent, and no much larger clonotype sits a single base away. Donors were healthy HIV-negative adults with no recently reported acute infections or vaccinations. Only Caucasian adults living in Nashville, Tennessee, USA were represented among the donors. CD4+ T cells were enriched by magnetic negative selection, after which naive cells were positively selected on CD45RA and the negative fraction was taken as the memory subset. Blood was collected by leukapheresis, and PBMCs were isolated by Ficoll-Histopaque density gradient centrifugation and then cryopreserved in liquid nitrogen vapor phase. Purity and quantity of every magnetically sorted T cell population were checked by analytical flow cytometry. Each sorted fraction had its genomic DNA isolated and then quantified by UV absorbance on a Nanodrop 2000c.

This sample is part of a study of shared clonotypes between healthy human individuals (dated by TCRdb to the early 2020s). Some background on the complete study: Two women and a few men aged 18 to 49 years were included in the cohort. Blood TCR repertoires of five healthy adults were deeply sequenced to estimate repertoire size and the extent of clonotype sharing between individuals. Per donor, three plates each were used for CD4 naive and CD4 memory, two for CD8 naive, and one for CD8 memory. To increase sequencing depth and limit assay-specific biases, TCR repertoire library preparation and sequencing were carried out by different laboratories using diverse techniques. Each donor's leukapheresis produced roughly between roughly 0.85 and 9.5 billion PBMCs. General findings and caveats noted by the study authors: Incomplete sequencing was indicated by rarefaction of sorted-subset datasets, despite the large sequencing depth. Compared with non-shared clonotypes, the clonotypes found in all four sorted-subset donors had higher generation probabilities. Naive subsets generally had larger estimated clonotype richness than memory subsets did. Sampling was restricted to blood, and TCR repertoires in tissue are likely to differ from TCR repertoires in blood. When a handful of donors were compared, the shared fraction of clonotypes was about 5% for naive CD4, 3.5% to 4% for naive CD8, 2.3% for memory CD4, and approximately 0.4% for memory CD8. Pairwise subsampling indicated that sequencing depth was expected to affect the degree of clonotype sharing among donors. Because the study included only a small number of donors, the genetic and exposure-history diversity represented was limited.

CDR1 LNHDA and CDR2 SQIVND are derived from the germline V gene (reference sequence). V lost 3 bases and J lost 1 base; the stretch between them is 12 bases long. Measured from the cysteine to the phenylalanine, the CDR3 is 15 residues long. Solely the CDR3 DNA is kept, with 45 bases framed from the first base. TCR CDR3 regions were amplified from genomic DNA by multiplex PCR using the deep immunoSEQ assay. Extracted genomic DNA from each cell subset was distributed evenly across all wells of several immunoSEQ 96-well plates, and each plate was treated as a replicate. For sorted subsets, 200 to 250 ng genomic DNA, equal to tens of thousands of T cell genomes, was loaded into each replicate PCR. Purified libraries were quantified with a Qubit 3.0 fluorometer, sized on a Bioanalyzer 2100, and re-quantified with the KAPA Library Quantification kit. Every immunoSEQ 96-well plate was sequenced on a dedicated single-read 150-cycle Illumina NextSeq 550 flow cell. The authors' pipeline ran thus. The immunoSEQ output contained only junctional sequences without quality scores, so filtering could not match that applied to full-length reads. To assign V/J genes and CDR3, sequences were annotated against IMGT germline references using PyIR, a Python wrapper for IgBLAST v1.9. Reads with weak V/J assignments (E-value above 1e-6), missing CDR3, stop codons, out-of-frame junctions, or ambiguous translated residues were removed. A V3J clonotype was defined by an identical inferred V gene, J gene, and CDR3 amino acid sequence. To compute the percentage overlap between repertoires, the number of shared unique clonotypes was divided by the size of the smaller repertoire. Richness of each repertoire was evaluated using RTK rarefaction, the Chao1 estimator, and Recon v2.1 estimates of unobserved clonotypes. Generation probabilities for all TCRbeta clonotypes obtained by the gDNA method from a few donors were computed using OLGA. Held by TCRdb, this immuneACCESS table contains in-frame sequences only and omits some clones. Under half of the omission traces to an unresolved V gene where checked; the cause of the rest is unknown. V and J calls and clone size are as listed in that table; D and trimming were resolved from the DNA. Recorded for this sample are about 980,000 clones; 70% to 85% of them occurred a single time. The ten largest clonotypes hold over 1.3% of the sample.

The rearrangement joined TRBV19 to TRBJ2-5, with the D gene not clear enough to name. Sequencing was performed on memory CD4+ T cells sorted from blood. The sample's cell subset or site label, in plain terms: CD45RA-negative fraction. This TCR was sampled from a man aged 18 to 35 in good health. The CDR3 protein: CASSISVLSQETQYF. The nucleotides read TGTGCCAGTAGTATCTCCGTACTGTCCCAAGAGACCCAGTACTTC.